This T cell receptor (beta chain) was observed in a study of blood T cells in healthy people across ages. From germline, CDR1 is MNHEY and CDR2 SVGEGT. CDR3 size: 15 residues. A second PCR, run for roughly 7 to 11 cycles, used a sample-barcoded 5' primer plus a J-beta primer mix. In TCRdb, the 5' RACE reads were re-called with MiXCR into one record per CDR3 protein. The sample carries about 680,000 distinct CDR3 sequences, around 49% recorded once. Concerning this clonotype itself: Its antigen is unknown.

General study findings and limits: There was a strong correlation between TCR beta diversity and naive T cell percentage.

The receptor was derived from a woman between 55 and 75 years old in good health. The chain combines TRBV6-2 or TRBV6-3 with TRBJ2-5, with TRBD2 matching 10 bases. The J call may be wrong; the DNA end is better matched by TRBJ2-7. Sequencing input: blood. CDR3 sequence reads: CATESSSGSKGEQYF. The DNA of the CDR3 is TGTGCCACCGAAAGCTCTAGCGGGAGTAAAGGCGAGCAGTACTTC.